This T cell receptor (beta chain) is from a study of regulatory T cells in long-lasting Graves disease. Combining iRepertoire HTBI primers with Arm-PCR of CDR3 regions, the authors built TCR beta libraries. In TCRdb, the multiplex PCR reads were re-called with MiXCR into one record per CDR3 protein. Altogether hundreds of thousands of distinct CDR3 sequences are present, about 15% being singletons, with the ten largest covering about 17%. CDR1 is SGHVS, CDR2 FQNEAQ, per germline. The CDR3 spans 14 residues. V was pared by 7 bases and J by 4 bases, with 16 bases between. Study-wide results and caveats: Whereas 966 public clonotypes were shared by new patients, persistent patients shared more, at about 2,500.

The time point denotes: newly diagnosed GD, antithyroid drugs for less than 3 months. With RNA extracted from PBMCs as input, the TCR library was made. This clonotype was recorded many times. Its antigen is currently unknown. These data also featured in a second study, about T cells in Graves' hyperthyroidism and ophthalmopathy. That publication notes: Carried out on the TCR CDR3, a first-round RT-PCR used the HTBI primer set.

The J gene is TRBJ2-5, the V gene TRBV7-8; no definite D call. The sequence was collected from a woman aged 25 to 39 with Graves disease. This specimen consisted of peripheral blood mononuclear cells (PBMCs), obtained at new diagnosis, from a patient treated with antithyroid drugs. The CDR3 DNA sequence: TGTGCCAGCACCCCCATGCCCCTCTCAGAGACCCAGTACTTC. It translates to CASTPMPLSETQYF. The entire variable domain, with the rest obtained from reference TRBV7-8 and TRBJ2-5, is as follows: GAGVSQSPRYKVAKRGQDVALRCDPISGHVSLFWYQQALGQGPEFLTYFQNEAQLDKSGLPSDRFFAERPEGSVSTLKIQRTQQEDSAVYLCASTPMPLSETQYFGPGTRLLVL.